In its sample, the clone carrying this T cell receptor (beta chain) was seen a few times. With template switching, a universal primer site was added, and the cDNA carried unique molecular identifiers. TCRdb redid the calling of the 5' RACE reads with MiXCR, one entry per CDR3 protein. The sample yields hundreds of thousands of distinct CDR3 sequences, approximately 25% seen once. The CDR3 contains 16 residues. Germline values: CDR1 KGHSH, CDR2 LQKENI. Trimming took 3 bases from V and 1 from J, leaving 16 bases between them. The entry originates in a study of identical twins. This sample was shared with a second study, whose subject was T cells expressing NK-cell markers. From that second work: The dominant NKG2C+ clonotypes represented about 1.0-7.5% of CD8+ T cells in six or seven donors.

The TCR comes from a woman under 30 in good health. The sequenced sample consisted of CD4+ T cells sorted from blood. This sequence joins TRBV18 and TRBJ2-7, with D perhaps matching TRBD2 (5 bases). The CDR3 loop is CASSPLGGIGSYEQYF. CDR3 nucleotide sequence: TGTGCCAGCTCACCTTTAGGAGGAATCGGGTCCTACGAGCAGTACTTC.